This T cell receptor beta chain emerged from a study of T-cell memory formation after mild COVID-19. Study-level results: Prior to infection, memory already included some responding clones, suggesting cross-reactive memory joined. Nothing showed for sure that second-wave clones peaking on day 37 were SARS-CoV-2 specific. Balance between CD4 and CD8 was seen in clones contracting day 15 to 85, and a CD4+ lean was seen in later expanders.

This clonotype appeared a few times. Antigen specificity is unknown. TCRdb re-analysed the 5' RACE reads in MiXCR, keeping a single row per CDR3 protein. The table lists 550,000 to 650,000 distinct CDR3 sequences, around 16% of them singletons. The CDR3 is 17 amino acids. With 6 bases clipped from V and 6 bases from J, the junction kept 17 bases outside the gene matches. The germline V gene has CDR1 LNHDA and CDR2 SQIVND (reference sequence). The sequenced sample was PBMCs or a T cell subset sorted from them (not recorded which). The gene calls are TRBV19 and TRBJ1-5, with 7 bases that match TRBD1. This clonotype was sampled from an adult woman who had mild COVID-19 (a few samples of this study predate the infection). Cell type and time point are not known. The CDR3 is CASRTETGSGGIQPQHF. Written as DNA, the CDR3 is TGTGCCAGTAGGACCGAGACAGGGTCGGGAGGGATTCAGCCCCAGCATTTT.